This TCR beta chain emerged from a study of blood T cell repertoires in COVID-19. Study-level information: Both acute and convalescent COVID-19 samples were obtained from the United States, Italy and Spain. Sample material is recorded as cDNA or gDNA derived from T cells, B-cell-depleted T cells, or PBMCs.

The CDR3 spans 14 residues. Germline CDR1 is SGHNT and CDR2 is YYREEE (reference sequence). Trimming cost V 3 bases and J 3 bases; bases outside gene matches: 3. Repertoires were generated with immunoSEQ multiplex PCR, while TCRdb's copy carries only in-frame clones and drops some. The repertoire holds about 59,000 clones, 78% seen once, with about 12% in the top ten. This clone was found a few times. The gene calls are TRBV5-4 and TRBJ2-7; 10 nucleotides agree with TRBD2. The sequence was collected from a man older than 75 with acute or convalescent COVID-19. Sequencing was done on a sample of peripheral blood. The CDR3 here is CASSSPSGSYEQYF. CDR3 bases: TGTGCCAGCAGCTCCCCTAGCGGGAGCTACGAGCAGTACTTC.